Listed below are T cell receptor beta chains from one sample, sequenced in a study of T-cell reconstitution after alpha-beta-depleted transplantation in children. Each CDR3 protein gets one entry after TCRdb re-called the PCR reads with MiXCR. The data contain around 93,000 distinct CDR3 sequences, approximately 8.4% of them seen just once; the ten biggest clones take up approximately 7.2%. Sequences were derived from PBMCs from the stem cell graft donor, sampled from the stem cell graft. These receptors came from a human donor who donated a stem cell graft to a child with congenital amegakaryocytic thrombocytopenia. The CDR3 runs from the conserved cysteine through the conserved F or W. Each record gives: J gene, V gene, clone size, D gene, CDR3 protein, CDR3 DNA. A D gene is named only where the DNA matches it firmly. Size tells how often a clone was seen (once, few, many) or the class of an expanded clone, and some rows leave it out.

>TRBJ2-1|TRBV5-8|many|.
CASSSQGYWGNEQFF
TGTGCCAGCAGCTCCCAGGGGTATTGGGGCAATGAGCAGTTCTTC
>TRBJ2-3|TRBV5-5|many|.
CASSLRLELTDTQYF
TGTGCCAGCAGCTTGAGGCTAGAATTGACAGATACGCAGTATTTT
>TRBJ2-5|TRBV19|medium-sized|TRBD2
CASRTGLAGGETQYF
TGTGCCAGTAGAACGGGACTAGCGGGAGGAGAGACCCAGTACTTC
>TRBJ2-1|TRBV7-2|.|.
CASSLGGRGNEQFF
TGTGCCAGCAGCTTAGGGGGTCGGGGCAATGAGCAGTTCTTC
>TRBJ2-3|TRBV20-1|.|TRBD2
CSAGRLAETQYF
TGCAGTGCTGGGAGACTAGCAGAGACGCAGTATTTT
>TRBJ1-3|TRBV2|many|.
CASSVGLNSGNTIYF
TGTGCCAGCAGTGTTGGACTGAACTCTGGAAACACCATATATTTT
>TRBJ1-2|TRBV20-1|many|.
CSATPGADYGYTF
TGCAGTGCTACCCCAGGGGCGGACTATGGCTACACCTTC
>TRBJ2-1|TRBV5-1|many|TRBD2
CASSSGTSFSYNEQFF
TGCGCCAGCAGCTCCGGGACTAGCTTCTCCTACAATGAGCAGTTCTTC
>TRBJ2-1|TRBV5-1|many|TRBD1
CASSAEGGAFDNEQFF
TGCGCCAGCAGCGCGGAAGGGGGCGCTTTTGACAATGAGCAGTTCTTC
>TRBJ2-3|TRBV7-2|many|.
CASSPLTGTSGTQYF
TGTGCCAGCAGCCCACTAACGGGAACCTCAGGGACGCAGTATTTT
>TRBJ2-7|TRBV11-1|.|TRBD2
CASSLAKIGTSGMPYEQYF
TGTGCCAGCAGCTTAGCGAAAATCGGGACTAGCGGGATGCCCTACGAGCAGTACTTC
>TRBJ2-2|TRBV7-8|few|.
CASSTQTSGPITGELFF
TGTGCCAGCAGCACCCAGACATCTGGACCGATCACCGGGGAGCTGTTTTTT
>TRBJ2-7|TRBV27|many|.
CASSRGGRGGSYEQYF
TGTGCCAGCTCCCGAGGGGGGCGGGGAGGGTCCTACGAGCAGTACTTC
>TRBJ2-5|TRBV7-9|many|TRBD2
CASSPDSGGPSKTQYF
TGTGCCAGCAGCCCAGATAGCGGGGGACCTTCAAAGACCCAGTACTTC
>TRBJ1-6|TRBV20-1|many|.
CSASGGLGDSPLHF
TGCAGTGCTAGCGGGGGCCTAGGGGATTCACCCCTCCACTTT
>TRBJ2-1|TRBV19|many|TRBD1
CASSTGQGWDEQFF
TGTGCCAGTAGTACTGGACAGGGTTGGGATGAGCAGTTCTTC
>TRBJ2-3|TRBV20-1|many|TRBD2
CSARPTSGYTDTQYF
TGCAGTGCTAGACCTACTAGCGGATACACAGATACGCAGTATTTT
>TRBJ1-4|TRBV5-1|.|TRBD1
CASSMTGRTFNEKLFF
TGCGCCAGCAGCATGACAGGGCGAACCTTTAATGAAAAACTGTTTTTC
>TRBJ1-5|TRBV6-5|many|.
CASSYRLDQPQHF
TGTGCCAGCAGTTACCGGTTGGATCAGCCCCAGCATTTT
>TRBJ2-2|TRBV29-1|many|.
CSVHDQGWDTGELFF
TGCAGCGTTCACGATCAGGGGTGGGACACCGGGGAGCTGTTTTTT
>TRBJ1-6|TRBV20-1|many|.
CSASLQGGSPLHF
TGCAGTGCTAGTTTGCAGGGTGGGTCACCCCTCCACTTT
>TRBJ2-5|TRBV29-1|many|.
CSVADSPQETQYF
TGCAGCGTGGCGGACAGCCCCCAAGAGACCCAGTACTTC
>TRBJ2-1|TRBV5-1|many|.
CASSPEVDPYEQFF
TGCGCCAGCAGCCCCGAAGTGGATCCCTATGAGCAGTTCTTC
>TRBJ2-7|TRBV6-6|many|TRBD2
CASGPSGTYEQYF
TGTGCCAGCGGACCTAGCGGAACCTACGAGCAGTACTTC
>TRBJ2-1|TRBV7-2|many|TRBD2
CASSPGLAGGWSYNEQFF
TGTGCCAGCAGCCCGGGACTAGCGGGAGGGTGGTCCTACAATGAGCAGTTCTTC
>TRBJ2-3|TRBV12-3/TRBV12-4|many|.
CASNSGRLTDTQYF
TGTGCCAGCAATTCTGGGAGACTCACAGATACGCAGTATTTT
>TRBJ1-1|TRBV7-2|many|.
CASSLSAPNTEAFF
TGTGCCAGCAGCCTCTCCGCACCGAACACTGAAGCTTTCTTT
>TRBJ1-1|TRBV12-3/TRBV12-4|many|.
CASSLGRVGTEAFF
TGTGCCAGCAGTTTAGGTAGGGTAGGCACTGAAGCTTTCTTT
>TRBJ1-2|TRBV12-3/TRBV12-4|many|.
CASRSTGLGGYTF
TGTGCCAGCAGGTCTACAGGGCTTGGCGGCTACACCTTC
>TRBJ2-3|TRBV12-3/TRBV12-4|.|.
CASSPRAESEDTQYF
TGTGCCAGCAGTCCCCGCGCTGAAAGTGAGGATACGCAGTATTTT
>TRBJ2-7|TRBV21-1|many|.
CASSASEEQYF
TGTGCCAGCAGCGCAAGTGAGGAGCAGTACTTC
>TRBJ1-5|TRBV7-9|many|TRBD1
CASSPGQQNQPQHF
TGTGCCAGCAGCCCGGGACAGCAAAATCAGCCCCAGCATTTT
>TRBJ1-1|TRBV5-1|many|.
CASSLDQGEVTEAFF
TGCGCCAGCAGCTTGGATCAGGGTGAGGTCACTGAAGCTTTCTTT
>TRBJ2-5|TRBV6-5|many|.
CASSYKGTVQETQYF
TGTGCCAGCAGTTACAAGGGGACGGTCCAAGAGACCCAGTACTTC
>TRBJ2-3|TRBV20-1|many|.
CSATSGYFNSTDTQYF
TGCAGTGCTACCTCCGGGTACTTCAATAGCACAGATACGCAGTATTTT
>TRBJ1-2|TRBV7-9|many|.
CASSESRVHGYTF
TGTGCCAGCAGCGAGTCCAGGGTCCATGGCTACACCTTC
>TRBJ2-7|TRBV28|many|.
CASTQDSPYEQYF
TGTGCCAGCACCCAAGACAGCCCCTACGAGCAGTACTTC
>TRBJ1-5|TRBV5-6|many|.
CASSLGQVPNQPQHF
TGTGCCAGCAGCTTGGGACAGGTGCCTAATCAGCCCCAGCATTTT
>TRBJ2-3|TRBV28|many|.
CASSPPGLTDTQYF
TGTGCCAGCAGTCCCCCGGGACTCACAGATACGCAGTATTTT
>TRBJ2-5|TRBV18|.|.
CASSPRSGSQETQYF
TGTGCCAGCTCACCACGGTCTGGCAGTCAAGAGACCCAGTACTTC
>TRBJ2-1|TRBV7-9|many|TRBD2
CASSPATSGNANEQFF
TGTGCCAGCAGCCCCGCGACTAGCGGGAACGCCAATGAGCAGTTCTTC
>TRBJ2-1|TRBV2|many|.
CASSARLGVGGSDEQFF
TGTGCCAGCAGTGCTCGCTTGGGGGTAGGGGGTAGCGATGAGCAGTTCTTC
>TRBJ1-5|TRBV5-5|many|.
CASSYVMGENQPQHF
TGTGCCAGCAGCTACGTTATGGGGGAGAATCAGCCCCAGCATTTT
>TRBJ1-2|TRBV30|.|TRBD1
CAWLGRDALRGPNYGYTF
TGTGCCTGGCTGGGAAGGGACGCCCTGAGGGGGCCTAACTATGGCTACACCTTC
>TRBJ2-1|TRBV11-3|.|.
CASSPGPSNEQFF
TGTGCCAGCAGCCCCGGACCCTCCAATGAGCAGTTCTTC
>TRBJ2-1|TRBV4-3|many|.
CASSQDYLGVDNEQFF
TGCGCCAGCAGCCAAGACTACTTAGGGGTTGACAATGAGCAGTTCTTC
>TRBJ1-5|TRBV12-3/TRBV12-4|.|TRBD1
CAICLSGRGLRGNNQPQHF
TGTGCCATCTGTTTATCGGGCAGGGGGCTAAGGGGTAACAATCAGCCCCAGCATTTT
>TRBJ2-3|TRBV20-1|many|TRBD2
CSVWTSGSTDTQYF
TGCAGTGTTTGGACTAGCGGTAGCACAGATACGCAGTATTTT
>TRBJ1-2|TRBV5-1|many|TRBD1
CASSLAPGQRNYGYTF
TGCGCCAGCAGCTTGGCCCCGGGACAGCGAAACTATGGCTACACCTTC